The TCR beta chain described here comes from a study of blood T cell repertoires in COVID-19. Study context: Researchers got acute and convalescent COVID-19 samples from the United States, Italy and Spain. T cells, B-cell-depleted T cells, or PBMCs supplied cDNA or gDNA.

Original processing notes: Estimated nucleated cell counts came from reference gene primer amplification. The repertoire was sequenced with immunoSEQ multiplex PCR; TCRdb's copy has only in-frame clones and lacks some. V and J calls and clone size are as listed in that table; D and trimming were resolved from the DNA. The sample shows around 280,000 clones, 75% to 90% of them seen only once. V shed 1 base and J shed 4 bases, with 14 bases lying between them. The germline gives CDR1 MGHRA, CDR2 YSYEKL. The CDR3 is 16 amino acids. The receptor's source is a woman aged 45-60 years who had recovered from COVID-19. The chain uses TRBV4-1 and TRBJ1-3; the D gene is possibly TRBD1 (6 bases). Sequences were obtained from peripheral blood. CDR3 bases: TGCGCCAGCAGCCAAGTGTCCAGGGGTGCAGGAAACACCATATATTTT. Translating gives CASSQVSRGAGNTIYF.